The 9 T cell receptor beta chains listed next were all sequenced from one sample in a study of identical twins. MiXCR, applied by TCRdb to the 5' RACE reads, yields one record per CDR3 protein. The sample lists approximately 300,000 distinct CDR3 sequences; 9.5% were seen once. This sample was shared with a second study, whose subject was yellow fever vaccine responses in identical twins.

The sequenced material came from CD8+ T cells sorted from blood. The receptors stem from a woman between 18 and 30 years old in good health.

This clonotype was detected a few times. This chain uses TRBV27 with TRBJ2-5; 7 positions agree with TRBD2. This CDR3 is built from 14 residues. Germline values: CDR1 MNHEY, CDR2 SMNVEV (reference sequence). Trimming removed 8 bases from V and 5 bases from J; junction bases left unmatched: 11. The CDR3 loop is CASGTFAGAETQYF. CDR3 sequence (DNA): TGTGCCAGCGGAACCTTTGCGGGAGCGGAGACCCAGTACTTC.

This clonotype was counted between two and nine times. This chain connects TRBV25-1 to TRBJ2-3, with 9 positions matching TRBD2. This CDR3 is built from 14 residues. Germline V CDR1 and CDR2: MGHDK, SYGVNS. V shed 8 bases and J 1 base; nucleotides not matched to a gene: 4. Written as DNA, the CDR3 is TGTGCCAGCCTAGCGGGGATGGGCACAGATACGCAGTATTTT. Protein product: CASLAGMGTDTQYF. Based on the CDR3 plus reference TRBV25-1 and TRBJ2-3, the full variable domain is EADIYQTPRYLVIGTGKKITLECSQTMGHDKMYWYQQDPGMELHLIHYSYGVNSTEKGDLSSESTVSRIRTEHFPLTLESARPSHTSQYLCASLAGMGTDTQYFGPGTRLTVL.

The V gene is TRBV12-3 or TRBV12-4, the J gene TRBJ2-7; 10 bases map to TRBD2. This CDR3 has 13 amino acids. V gave up 4 bases and J gave up 10 bases; unmatched junction bases: 7. The CDR3, as DNA: TGTGCCAGCAGTTCCCGGACTAGCGGAGATCAGTACTTC. Its protein is CASSSRTSGDQYF.

Many counts were recorded for this clonotype. The genes are TRBV20-1 and TRBJ1-1; 7 nucleotides match TRBD1. CDR1 is DFQATT and CDR2 is SNEGSKA in the germline V gene (reference sequence). The CDR3 consists of 15 residues. With 3 bases clipped from V and 0 bases from J, the junction kept 7 bases outside the gene matches. The CDR3 protein is CSASRTGSVNTEAFF. DNA of the CDR3: TGCAGTGCTAGCAGGACAGGTAGTGTGAACACTGAAGCTTTCTTT.

Only a few counts were recorded for this clonotype. This chain uses TRBV7-8 with TRBJ2-7; TRBD1 matches 8 bases. After removal of 5 bases from V and 3 bases from J, the junction contained 9 bases not matched to a gene. Germline V lookup: CDR1 SGHVS, CDR2 FQNEAQ. This CDR3 has 15 amino acids. CDR3 DNA sequence: TGTGCCAGCAGCGTAACCGGGACAGGAGACTACGAGCAGTACTTC. Protein sequence: CASSVTGTGDYEQYF. Variable domain in full (rest from reference TRBV7-8 and TRBJ2-7): GAGVSQSPRYKVAKRGQDVALRCDPISGHVSLFWYQQALGQGPEFLTYFQNEAQLDKSGLPSDRFFAERPEGSVSTLKIQRTQQEDSAVYLCASSVTGTGDYEQYFGPGTRLTVT.

This clonotype was seen ten or more times. The chain couples TRBV12-3 or TRBV12-4 to TRBJ2-7; D not certain. V lost 2 bases, J lost 5 bases, and 4 bases lay in between. CDR3 size: 11 residues. The CDR3 here is CASSLNHEQYF. CDR3 nucleotide sequence: TGTGCCAGCAGTTTAAATCACGAGCAGTACTTC.

This clonotype was counted many times. The V call is TRBV28, the J call TRBJ2-2; no definite D call. V was trimmed by 7 bases and J by 1 base, leaving 7 bases between them. The V gene's germline CDR1 is MDHEN and CDR2 SYDVKM. This CDR3 is 13 amino acids long. Here the CDR3 reads CASTNRNTGELFF. The CDR3 coding sequence is TGTGCCAGCACCAACAGGAACACCGGGGAGCTGTTTTTT.

This clonotype was counted ten times or more. The rearrangement uses TRBV3-1 and TRBJ2-7; 8 positions match TRBD2. V lost 0 bases and J lost 4; bases outside the gene matches: 11. CDR3 length equals 17 residues. CDR1 and CDR2 from the germline V gene are LGHDT and YNNKEL (reference sequence). CDR3 nucleotides: TGTGCCAGCAGCCAAGATTCGAGGATAGCGGGGAGATACGAGCAGTACTTC. This sequence encodes CASSQDSRIAGRYEQYF.

Many counts were recorded for this clonotype. The chain combines TRBV11-3 with TRBJ2-2; no firm D call. This CDR3 comprises 14 residues. Trimming cost V 5 bases and J 8 bases, with 15 bases left between them. Germline V gene sequence: CDR1 SGHNT, CDR2 YENEEA. In DNA, the CDR3 is TGTGCCAGCAGCCCCCGGAACTTCTCTGGGGAGCTGTTTTTT. Protein product: CASSPRNFSGELFF.